The entry below gives a single T cell receptor beta chain sequence along with its context. Germline V lookup: CDR1 SGHVS, CDR2 FNYEAQ. The V segment lost 5 bases and the J segment 5 bases; nucleotides outside the gene matches: 8. The CDR3 totals 14 residues. This sample stems from a study of blood T cell repertoires in COVID-19. The repertoire was sequenced with immunoSEQ multiplex PCR; TCRdb's copy has only in-frame clones and lacks some. This sample carries under 85,000 clones, around 80% of them seen once, and the ten largest clones take 25% to 30%. The chain uses TRBV7-6 and TRBJ2-5, with 7 bases lining up with TRBD1. The TCR was taken from a woman at least 80 years old with active or convalescent COVID-19. The sequenced sample was peripheral blood. The CDR3, as DNA: TGTGCCAGCAGCACTGGACAGGTTTTGGAGACCCAGTACTTC. Translating it yields CASSTGQVLETQYF.